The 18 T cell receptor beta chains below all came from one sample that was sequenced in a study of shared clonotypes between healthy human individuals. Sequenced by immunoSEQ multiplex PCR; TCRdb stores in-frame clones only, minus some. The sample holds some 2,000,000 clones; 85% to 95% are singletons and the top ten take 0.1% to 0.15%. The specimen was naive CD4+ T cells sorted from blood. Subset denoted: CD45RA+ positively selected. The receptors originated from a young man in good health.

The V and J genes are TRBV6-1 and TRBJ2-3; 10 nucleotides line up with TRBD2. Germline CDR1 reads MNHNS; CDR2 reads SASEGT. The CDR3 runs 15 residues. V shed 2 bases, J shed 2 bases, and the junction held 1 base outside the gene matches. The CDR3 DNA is TGTGCCAGCAGTGAACTAGCGGGGGACACAGATACGCAGTATTTT. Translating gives CASSELAGDTDTQYF.

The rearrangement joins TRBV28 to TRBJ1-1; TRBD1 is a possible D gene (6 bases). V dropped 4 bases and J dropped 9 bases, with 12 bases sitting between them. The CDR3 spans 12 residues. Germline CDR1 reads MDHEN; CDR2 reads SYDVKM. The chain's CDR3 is CASSSRTAQAFF. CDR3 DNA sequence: TGTGCCAGCAGTTCGCGGACAGCCCAAGCTTTCTTT.

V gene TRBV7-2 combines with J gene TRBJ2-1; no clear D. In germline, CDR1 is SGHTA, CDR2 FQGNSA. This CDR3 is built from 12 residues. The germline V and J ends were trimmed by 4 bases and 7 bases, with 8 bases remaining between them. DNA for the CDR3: TGTGCCAGCAGCTCTCTCGGTAATGAGCAGTTCTTC. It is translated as CASSSLGNEQFF.

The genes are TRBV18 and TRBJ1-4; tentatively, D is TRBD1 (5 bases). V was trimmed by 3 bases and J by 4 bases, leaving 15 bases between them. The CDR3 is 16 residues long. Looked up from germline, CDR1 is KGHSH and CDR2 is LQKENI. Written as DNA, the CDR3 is TGTGCCAGCTCACCGGCCCGCGGGGACCGTAATGAAAAACTGTTTTTT. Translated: CASSPARGDRNEKLFF.

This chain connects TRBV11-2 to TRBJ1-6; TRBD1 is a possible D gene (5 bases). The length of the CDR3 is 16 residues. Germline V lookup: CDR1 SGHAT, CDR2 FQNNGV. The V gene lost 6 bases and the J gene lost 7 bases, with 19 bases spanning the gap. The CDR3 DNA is TGTGCCAGCAGACATGCCGGGACCGTAAAGAATTCACCCCTCCACTTT. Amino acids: CASRHAGTVKNSPLHF. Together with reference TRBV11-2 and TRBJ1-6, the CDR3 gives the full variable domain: EAGVAQSPRYKIIEKRQSVAFWCNPISGHATLYWYQQILGQGPKLLIQFQNNGVVDDSQLPKDRFSAERLKGVDSTLKIQPAKLEDSAVYLCASRHAGTVKNSPLHFGNGTRLTVT.

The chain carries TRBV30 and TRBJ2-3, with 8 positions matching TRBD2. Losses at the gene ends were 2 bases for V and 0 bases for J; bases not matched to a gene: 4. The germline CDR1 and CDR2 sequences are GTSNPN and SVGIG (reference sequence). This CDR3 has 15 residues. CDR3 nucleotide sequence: TGTGCCTGGAGTATTGCTAGCGGGAGCACAGATACGCAGTATTTT. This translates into CAWSIASGSTDTQYF. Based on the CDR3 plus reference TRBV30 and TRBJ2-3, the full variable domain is SQTIHQWPATLVQPVGSPLSLECTVEGTSNPNLYWYRQAAGRGLQLLFYSVGIGQISSEVPQNLSASRPQDRQFILSSKKLLLSDSGFYLCAWSIASGSTDTQYFGPGTRLTVL.

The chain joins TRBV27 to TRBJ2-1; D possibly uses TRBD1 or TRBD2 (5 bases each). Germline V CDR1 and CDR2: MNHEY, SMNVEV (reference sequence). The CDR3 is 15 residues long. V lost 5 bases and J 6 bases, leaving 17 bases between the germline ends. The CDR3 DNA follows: TGTGCCAGCAGTGCGACAGCGGACCCCAGCAATGAGCAGTTCTTC. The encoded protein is CASSATADPSNEQFF.

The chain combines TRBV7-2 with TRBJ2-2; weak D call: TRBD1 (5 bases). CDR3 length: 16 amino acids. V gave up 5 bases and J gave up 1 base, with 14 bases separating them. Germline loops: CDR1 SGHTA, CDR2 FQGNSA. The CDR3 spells CASSPGLTQNTGELFF. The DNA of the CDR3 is TGTGCCAGCAGCCCAGGGCTGACACAGAACACCGGGGAGCTGTTTTTT.

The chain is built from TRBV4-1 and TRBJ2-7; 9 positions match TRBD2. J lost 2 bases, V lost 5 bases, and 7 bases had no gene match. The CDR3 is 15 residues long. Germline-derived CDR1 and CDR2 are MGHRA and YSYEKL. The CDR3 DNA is TGCGCCAGCAGCAAACTAGCGGGCCCTGCCTACGAGCAGTACTTC. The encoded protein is CASSKLAGPAYEQYF.

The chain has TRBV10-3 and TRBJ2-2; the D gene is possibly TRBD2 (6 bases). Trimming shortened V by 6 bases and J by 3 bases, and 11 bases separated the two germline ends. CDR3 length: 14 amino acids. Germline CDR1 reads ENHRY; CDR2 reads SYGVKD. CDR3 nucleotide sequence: TGTGCCATCAGAGTGAAGCGGGACACCGGGGAGCTGTTTTTT. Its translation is CAIRVKRDTGELFF.

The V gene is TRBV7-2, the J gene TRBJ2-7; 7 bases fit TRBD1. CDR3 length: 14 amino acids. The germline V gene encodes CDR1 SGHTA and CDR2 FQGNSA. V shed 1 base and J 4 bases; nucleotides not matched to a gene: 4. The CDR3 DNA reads TGTGCCAGCAGCTTAGACAAGGGGGCGTACGAGCAGTACTTC. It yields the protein CASSLDKGAYEQYF.

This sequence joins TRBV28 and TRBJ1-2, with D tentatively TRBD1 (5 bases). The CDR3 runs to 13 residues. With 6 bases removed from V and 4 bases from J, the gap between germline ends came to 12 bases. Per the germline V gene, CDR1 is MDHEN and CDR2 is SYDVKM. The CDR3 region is CASSPGLSYGYTF. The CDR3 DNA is TGTGCCAGCAGCCCGGGACTGTCCTATGGCTACACCTTC.

The CDR3 reads CASSPGEGQGPSNYGYTF. In nucleotides, the CDR3 is TGTGCCAGCAGCCCAGGGGAGGGACAGGGGCCATCTAACTATGGCTACACCTTC. The rearrangement uses TRBV7-8 and TRBJ1-2; 10 positions agree with TRBD1. J lost 0 bases, V lost 5 bases, and 12 bases had no gene match. Germline V CDR1 and CDR2: SGHVS, FQNEAQ. The CDR3 consists of 18 residues.

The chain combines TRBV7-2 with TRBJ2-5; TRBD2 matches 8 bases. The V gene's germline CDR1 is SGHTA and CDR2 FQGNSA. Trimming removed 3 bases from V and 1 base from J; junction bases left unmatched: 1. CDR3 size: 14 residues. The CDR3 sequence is CASSFTSGQETQYF. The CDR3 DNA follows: TGTGCCAGCAGCTTTACTAGCGGCCAAGAGACCCAGTACTTC.

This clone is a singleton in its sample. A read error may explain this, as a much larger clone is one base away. CDR3 DNA sequence: TGTGCCAGCAGCTTGGGACAGGGAGCCTACGAGCGGTACTTC. Translated: CASSLGQGAYERYF. The chain carries TRBV7-9 and TRBJ2-5; TRBD1 matches 9 bases. CDR1 SEHNR and CDR2 FQNEAQ come from the germline V gene (reference sequence). The CDR3 extends over 14 amino acids. V shed 3 bases, J shed 13 bases, and the junction held 12 bases outside the gene matches. The whole variable domain, remainder taken from reference TRBV7-9 and TRBJ2-5, is DTGVSQNPRHKITKRGQNVTFRCDPISEHNRLYWYRQTLGQGPEFLTYFQNEAQLEKSRLLSDRFSAERPKGSFSTLEIQRTEQGDSAMYLCASSLGQGAYERYFGPGTRLLVL.

CDR3 loop: CASSLGETGTDQPQHF. CDR3 sequence (DNA): TGTGCCAGCAGCTTAGGGGAGACAGGGACGGATCAGCCCCAGCATTTT. The gene calls are TRBV7-9 and TRBJ1-5; 7 bases match TRBD1. Germline V gene lookup returns CDR1 SEHNR and CDR2 FQNEAQ (reference sequence). Trimming at V came to 1 base and at J to 5 bases, leaving 8 bases not matched to a gene. This CDR3 region has 16 residues.

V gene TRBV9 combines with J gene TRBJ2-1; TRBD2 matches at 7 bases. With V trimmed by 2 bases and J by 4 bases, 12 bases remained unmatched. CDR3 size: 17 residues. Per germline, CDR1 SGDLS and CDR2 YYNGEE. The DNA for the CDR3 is TGTGCCAGCAGCGTCCCGGAGGGGACTACACAATACAATGAGCAGTTCTTC. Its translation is CASSVPEGTTQYNEQFF.

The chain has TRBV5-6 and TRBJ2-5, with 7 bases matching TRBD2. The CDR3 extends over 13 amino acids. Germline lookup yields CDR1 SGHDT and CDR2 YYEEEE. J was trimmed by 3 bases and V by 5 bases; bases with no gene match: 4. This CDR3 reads CASSVAGEETQYF. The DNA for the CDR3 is TGTGCCAGCAGTGTGGCGGGAGAAGAGACCCAGTACTTC.